The 27 T cell receptor beta chains presented below share a single source sample, sequenced in a study of T cell changes during pregnancy in multiple sclerosis. TCRdb keeps only in-frame clones here, not all; method: immunoSEQ multiplex PCR. The sample contains about 40,000 clones, around nine tenths of which appear only once. The sequencing used peripheral blood, collected before pregnancy. These receptors were obtained from a female donor with multiple sclerosis, enrolled in a pregnancy study.

DNA for the CDR3: TGTGCCAGCAGTTCTTTCCCTGACTCCCCCGCCAAGCCCCAGCATTTT. It translates to CASSSFPDSPAKPQHF. The V call is TRBV27, the J call TRBJ1-5; D not certain. Germline V gene lookup returns CDR1 MNHEY and CDR2 SMNVEV (reference sequence). V shed 4 bases and J shed 8 bases, with 21 bases lying between them. There are 16 residues in the CDR3.

The CDR3 DNA sequence: TGTGCCAGCAATAACCCCGGGGGGGGCGAAAAACTGTTTTTT. Translation: CASNNPGGGEKLFF. This chain connects TRBV2 to TRBJ1-4; tentatively, D is TRBD1 (6 bases). V lost 7 bases and J 8 bases, leaving 17 bases between the germline ends. The CDR3 runs to 14 residues. Germline-derived CDR1 and CDR2 are SNHLY and FYNNEI.

This chain links TRBV7-8 with TRBJ1-5; perhaps TRBD1 as D (5 bases). This CDR3 is 15 amino acids long. Germline loops: CDR1 SGHVS, CDR2 FQNEAQ. V was trimmed by 0 bases and J by 4 bases, leaving 10 bases between them. CDR3 sequence (DNA): TGTGCCAGCAGCTTAGCAGGGGTTGGTAATCAGCCCCAGCATTTT. Amino acid sequence: CASSLAGVGNQPQHF. Looking up the rest from reference TRBV7-8 and TRBJ1-5 gives the full variable domain: GAGVSQSPRYKVAKRGQDVALRCDPISGHVSLFWYQQALGQGPEFLTYFQNEAQLDKSGLPSDRFFAERPEGSVSTLKIQRTQQEDSAVYLCASSLAGVGNQPQHFGDGTRLSIL.

J is TRBJ2-7 and V is TRBV6-5, with 9 bases matching TRBD1. Germline V gene lookup returns CDR1 MNHEY and CDR2 SVGAGI. Trimming removed 5 bases from V and 5 bases from J; junction bases left unmatched: 7. The CDR3 contains 14 residues. As DNA, the CDR3 is TGTGCCAGCAGTGATCGGACAGGGGCGAACGAGCAGTACTTC. Translation gives CASSDRTGANEQYF.

The gene calls are TRBV7-7 and TRBJ2-1; the D gene is possibly TRBD1 (6 bases). Germline V gives CDR1 SSHAT, CDR2 FNYEAQ (reference sequence). This CDR3 spans 13 amino acids. Trimming stripped 0 bases from V and 8 bases from J, with 8 bases between. The CDR3 protein is CASSLAQGDEQFF. CDR3 DNA: TGTGCCAGCAGCTTAGCACAGGGCGATGAGCAGTTCTTC. The variable domain in full, with the rest retrieved from reference TRBV7-7 and TRBJ2-1, is GAGVSQSPRYKVTKRGQDVTLRCDPISSHATLYWYQQALGQGPEFLTYFNYEAQPDKSGLPSDRFSAERPEGSISTLTIQRTEQRDSAMYRCASSLAQGDEQFFGPGTRLTVL.

This chain joins TRBV6-4 and TRBJ2-2; 8 positions match TRBD2. Germline assignment: CDR1 MRHNA and CDR2 SNTAGT. The CDR3 runs to 14 residues. The ends lost 4 bases at V and 5 bases at J; junction bases unmatched: 3. For the CDR3, the DNA is TGTGCCAGCAGTGCGGGACTAGAGACCGGGGAGCTGTTTTTT. Protein: CASSAGLETGELFF.

A single count supports this clone. This sequence joins TRBV6-6 and TRBJ1-1; D is undetermined. Germline-derived CDR1 and CDR2 are MNHNY and SVGAGI (reference sequence). The CDR3 runs 12 residues. The V end lost 5 bases, the J end lost 8 bases, and 12 bases lay between the germline ends. CDR3: CASSNYLSEAFF. The DNA for the CDR3 is TGTGCCAGCAGTAATTACTTGTCGGAAGCTTTCTTT.

The chain carries TRBV4-3 and TRBJ2-6; tentative D call: TRBD1 (5 bases). The ends were cut back, 2 bases at V and 0 bases at J, with 11 bases in the middle. The CDR3 is 17 amino acids. Germline lookup yields CDR1 LGHNA and CDR2 YSLEER. The CDR3: CASSQLPQASGANVLTF. In DNA, the CDR3 is TGCGCCAGCAGCCAATTGCCACAGGCCTCTGGGGCCAACGTCCTGACTTTC.

This rearrangement joins TRBV28 to TRBJ2-2; D may be TRBD1 (6 bases). CDR3 length equals 14 residues. In germline, CDR1 is MDHEN, CDR2 SYDVKM. The germline V and J ends were trimmed by 5 bases and 3 bases, with 10 bases remaining between them. The CDR3 region has the DNA TGTGCCAGCAGTCTGGGGGCGCACACCGGGGAGCTGTTTTTT. It translates to CASSLGAHTGELFF.

This chain links TRBV4-1 with TRBJ2-1; 8 bases match TRBD2. Unmatched junction bases numbered 6, after V lost 1 base and J lost 10 bases. CDR3 length: 14 residues. CDR1 is MGHRA and CDR2 is YSYEKL in the germline V gene. The CDR3, as DNA: TGCGCCAGCAGCCAAGGGCTAGCGGGCAGGGAGCAGTTCTTC. Residues: CASSQGLAGREQFF.

The genes are TRBV28 and TRBJ1-2, with 9 bases that match TRBD1. In germline, CDR1 is MDHEN, CDR2 SYDVKM. With 2 bases clipped from V and 8 bases from J, the junction kept 6 bases outside the gene matches. CDR3 size: 14 residues. CDR3 DNA sequence: TGTGCCAGCAGTTTAAGGGGACAGGGAGACGGCTACACCTTC. It specifies CASSLRGQGDGYTF.

V usage is TRBV19 and J usage is TRBJ2-2, with 10 bases fitting TRBD1. In germline, CDR1 is LNHDA, CDR2 SQIVND (reference sequence). The V segment lost 7 bases and the J segment 5 bases; nucleotides outside the gene matches: 10. The CDR3 spans 16 residues. The CDR3 bases are TGTGCCAGTACCACCCAGGGACAGGGGCGGACCGGGGAGCTGTTTTTT. Protein: CASTTQGQGRTGELFF.

The chain uses TRBV6-1 and TRBJ2-3, with TRBD1 identical over 8 bases. V was pared by 4 bases and J by 4 bases, with 7 bases of the junction left unmatched. The CDR3 has 15 residues. Germline V gene lookup returns CDR1 MNHNS and CDR2 SASEGT. The chain's CDR3 is CASSGGQGGADTQYF. Here the CDR3 DNA reads TGTGCCAGCAGTGGCGGACAGGGAGGCGCAGATACGCAGTATTTT.

The chain uses TRBV6-5 and TRBJ2-1, with 9 bases lining up with TRBD2. Losses at the gene ends were 2 bases for V and 10 bases for J; bases not matched to a gene: 9. This CDR3 has 15 amino acids. Germline assignment: CDR1 MNHEY and CDR2 SVGAGI. The CDR3, as DNA: TGTGCCAGCAGTTACGGGCGGGAGGGCCCTCGGGAGCAGTTCTTC. Residues: CASSYGREGPREQFF.

This chain uses TRBV12-5 with TRBJ2-3; no clear D gene. The CDR3 is made up of 14 amino acids. The V end lost 1 base, the J end lost 2 bases, and 7 bases lay between the germline ends. Per germline, CDR1 LGHNT and CDR2 FRNRAP. The CDR3 spells CASGLGQYTDTQYF. CDR3 nucleotides: TGTGCTAGTGGTTTGGGGCAGTACACAGATACGCAGTATTTT.

The gene calls are TRBV10-3 and TRBJ1-2; 9 bases line up with TRBD1. CDR1 and CDR2 (germline): ENHRY, SYGVKD. V shed 5 bases and J 6 bases; nucleotides not matched to a gene: 1. The CDR3 is made up of 12 amino acids. The CDR3, as DNA: TGTGCCATCAGTCGGGACAGGGATGGCTACACCTTC. Translated: CAISRDRDGYTF.

On this clone itself: Other DNA sequences from this sample encode an identical CDR3 as well. V usage is TRBV27 and J usage is TRBJ1-1; D is possibly TRBD1 (6 bases). The germline V and J ends were trimmed by 6 bases and 0 bases, with 11 bases remaining between them. Germline V gene lookup returns CDR1 MNHEY and CDR2 SMNVEV (reference sequence). This CDR3 region has 14 residues. CDR3 DNA sequence: TGTGCCAGCAGGGCGACAGGTCTGAACACTGAAGCTTTCTTT. Its translation is CASRATGLNTEAFF.

The DNA for the CDR3 is TGTGCCAGCAGTTCCGGGACTAGCGACACAGATACGCAGTATTTT. Translated: CASSSGTSDTDTQYF. This chain joins TRBV6-4 and TRBJ2-3, with 10 bases fitting TRBD2. V shed 5 bases and J 2 bases; nucleotides not matched to a gene: 4. There are 15 residues in the CDR3. Germline assignment: CDR1 MRHNA and CDR2 SNTAGT.

This chain joins TRBV6-5 and TRBJ2-7; D may be TRBD2 (6 bases). CDR3 length equals 15 residues. Trimming cost V 0 bases and J 0 bases, with 9 bases left between them. Germline CDR1 is MNHEY and CDR2 is SVGAGI. CDR3 region: CASSYSGTDSYEQYF. DNA for the CDR3: TGTGCCAGCAGTTACTCCGGGACTGACTCCTACGAGCAGTACTTC.

DNA of the CDR3: TGCGCCAGCAGCTTGGGAGGTAGTCAAGAGACCCAGTACTTC. Residues: CASSLGGSQETQYF. The J gene is TRBJ2-5, the V gene TRBV5-1; no reliable D call. Germline values: CDR1 SGHRS, CDR2 YFSETQ. CDR3 length equals 14 residues. V lost 0 bases and J 2 bases, leaving 8 bases between the germline ends. The whole variable domain, remainder taken from reference TRBV5-1 and TRBJ2-5, is KAGVTQTPRYLIKTRGQQVTLSCSPISGHRSVSWYQQTPGQGLQFLFEYFSETQRNKGNFPGRFSGRQFSNSRSEMNVSTLELGDSALYLCASSLGGSQETQYFGPGTRLLVL.

This chain links TRBV19 with TRBJ2-5, with a tentative D call TRBD1 (6 bases). This CDR3 has 14 amino acids. CDR1 LNHDA and CDR2 SQIVND come from the germline V gene (reference sequence). Trimming shortened V by 4 bases and J by 3 bases, and 12 bases separated the two germline ends. The CDR3: CASSSGQLEETQYF. The CDR3, as DNA: TGTGCCAGTAGTAGCGGACAGCTAGAAGAGACCCAGTACTTC. Using reference TRBV19 and TRBJ2-5 for the parts outside the CDR3, the full variable domain is DGGITQSPKYLFRKEGQNVTLSCEQNLNHDAMYWYRQDPGQGLRLIYYSQIVNDFQKGDIAEGYSVSREKKESFPLTVTSAQKNPTAFYLCASSSGQLEETQYFGPGTRLLVL.

The chain joins TRBV28 to TRBJ2-1; TRBD1 aligns across 11 bases. CDR1 MDHEN and CDR2 SYDVKM come from the germline V gene. The CDR3 contains 15 residues. Trimming cost V 3 bases and J 10 bases; bases outside gene matches: 8. The CDR3 here is CASSLADRGRVEQFF. The CDR3 nucleotides are TGTGCCAGCAGTTTGGCGGACAGGGGGCGTGTGGAGCAGTTCTTC.

For the CDR3, the DNA is TGTGCCAGCAGTTTACGTGGGGCGCCTTACGAGCAGTACTTC. Its translation: CASSLRGAPYEQYF. The rearrangement links TRBV27 to TRBJ2-7, with D maybe TRBD1 (5 bases). The CDR3 is 14 amino acids. Trimming pared 2 bases from V and 4 bases from J, leaving 12 bases between. Germline lookup yields CDR1 MNHEY and CDR2 SMNVEV (reference sequence).

The rearrangement joins TRBV7-2 to TRBJ2-3; D ambiguous. Germline values: CDR1 SGHTA, CDR2 FQGNSA. This CDR3 has 13 amino acids. V was trimmed by 5 bases and J by 0 bases, leaving 6 bases between them. Here the CDR3 DNA reads TGTGCCAGCAGCCAACAGAGCACAGATACGCAGTATTTT. The encoded protein is CASSQQSTDTQYF. The full variable domain, its missing parts supplied by reference TRBV7-2 and TRBJ2-3, is GAGVSQSPSNKVTEKGKDVELRCDPISGHTALYWYRQSLGQGLEFLIYFQGNSAPDKSGLPSDRFSAERTGGSVSTLTIQRTQQEDSAVYLCASSQQSTDTQYFGPGTRLTVL.

The genes are TRBV6-5 and TRBJ1-5; 8 nucleotides line up with TRBD1. Per the germline V gene, CDR1 is MNHEY and CDR2 is SVGAGI. The CDR3 consists of 14 residues. J gave up 3 bases and V 6 bases, and 4 bases lay outside the gene matches. The CDR3 bases are TGTGCCAGCAGGGTGACAGGGGTCAATCAGCCCCAGCATTTT. This sequence encodes CASRVTGVNQPQHF.

The genes are TRBV5-4 and TRBJ2-3; tentative D call: TRBD2 (6 bases). The CDR3 length is 14 residues. Germline-derived CDR1 and CDR2 are SGHNT and YYREEE (reference sequence). Trimming stripped 2 bases from V and 4 bases from J, with 11 bases between. CDR3 loop: CASSFRGGPDTQYF. Here the CDR3 DNA reads TGTGCCAGCAGCTTCCGGGGAGGTCCAGATACGCAGTATTTT.

This clone was seen only once. This sequence joins TRBV14 and TRBJ1-2; no clear D gene. CDR1 is SGHDN and CDR2 is FVKESK in the germline V gene. The CDR3 is 12 residues long. Trimming pared 1 base from V and 7 bases from J, leaving 7 bases between. The CDR3 DNA is TGTGCCAGCAGCCAAGTGGAGGGTGGCTACACCTTC. Its translation: CASSQVEGGYTF. The whole variable domain, filled in from reference TRBV14 and TRBJ1-2, reads EAGVTQFPSHSVIEKGQTVTLRCDPISGHDNLYWYRRVMGKEIKFLLHFVKESKQDESGMPNNRFLAERTGGTYSTLKVQPAELEDSGVYFCASSQVEGGYTFGSGTRLTVV.